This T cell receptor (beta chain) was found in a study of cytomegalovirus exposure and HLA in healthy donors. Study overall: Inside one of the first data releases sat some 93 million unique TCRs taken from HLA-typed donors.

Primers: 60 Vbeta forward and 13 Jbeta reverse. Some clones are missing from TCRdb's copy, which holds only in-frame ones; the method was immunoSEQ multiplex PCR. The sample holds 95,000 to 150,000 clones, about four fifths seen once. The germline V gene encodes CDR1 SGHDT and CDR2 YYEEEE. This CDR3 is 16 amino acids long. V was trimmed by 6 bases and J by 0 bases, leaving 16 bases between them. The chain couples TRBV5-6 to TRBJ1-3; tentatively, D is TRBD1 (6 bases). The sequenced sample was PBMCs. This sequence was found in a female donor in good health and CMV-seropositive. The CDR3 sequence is CASTDRRGASGNTIYF. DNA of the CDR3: TGTGCCAGCACCGACCGCAGGGGAGCCTCTGGAAACACCATATATTTT.